What follows is one T cell receptor beta chain and its context. The antigen this receptor binds is unknown. No much larger clonotype is one base removed from it; base qualities were not supplied. The CDR3, cysteine through phenylalanine, is 14 amino acids long. Only the CDR3 DNA stays, 42 bases, in frame from base 1. CDR1 and CDR2, per the germline V gene, are WSHSY and SAAADI. Trimming takes 10 bases from V and 5 bases from J, and the germline ends sit 18 bases apart. This sample was taken from a study of blood T cell repertoires in COVID-19 (dated by TCRdb to the early 2020s). For context, the study as a whole: Samples from collaborators originated in the United States, Italy and Spain and spanned both the acute and convalescent phases of COVID-19. Where available, HLA class I and class II types were obtained from metadata supplied by the sample provider rather than from assay-based typing. The material from the prospective study consisted of cDNA or gDNA derived from T cells, B-cell-depleted T cells, or PBMCs. The samples were drawn from two sources: the first 160 participants of the ongoing ImmuneRACE study, and 1,254 subjects contributed by 6 global collaborators. A de-identified subject ID, COVID-19 status, age in years and sex were almost always included in the sample metadata. Subjects who had been exposed to COVID-19, were actively infected with it, or had recovered from it provided the deeply sampled blood TCRbeta repertoires that made up the dataset. The repertoires were released in a freely available public database intended as a resource for research on the immune response to SARS-CoV-2.

TCRbeta CDR3 regions were amplified from genomic DNA using the immunoSEQ Assay, a bias-controlled multiplex PCR. Processing in the source paper ran as follows. The number of nucleated cells in each sample was estimated from the amplification of reference gene primers within the assay. To quantify the absolute abundance of each unique TCRbeta CDR3 rearrangement, sequence reads were collapsed and filtered. Productive Simpson clonality was computed per sample as the square root of Simpson's diversity index over productive rearrangements. TCRdb re-hosts the immuneACCESS table, in-frame sequences only. Its copies lack some clones; in the studies checked, an unresolved V gene accounts for under half of them, and the cause for the rest is not known. That table is the source of V, J and clone size, and D and trimming were worked out from the DNA. This sample comprises 200,000 to 250,000 clones, 92% of them detected only once. The ten largest clones add up to approximately 1.2% of the sample.

Overall results and qualifications from the work: How much clinical and demographic metadata was included differed by source and by participant, and the metadata was provided uncurated.

Whole blood was collected in K2EDTA tubes by collaborating institutions according to the institutions' own protocols. For TCRbeta analysis, collaborators shipped samples as frozen whole blood, isolated PBMCs, or DNA extracted from either of those sample types. The V gene is TRBV10-2 and the J gene is TRBJ2-1, with a weak D call of TRBD1 (8 bases match). The sequenced material came from peripheral blood. This TCR came from a man younger than 45 with acute or convalescent COVID-19. The DNA sequence is as follows: TGCGCCACCTCCAACAGGGGGACTAACAATGAGCAGTTCTTC. It translates as CATSNRGTNNEQFF.